Detailed here is one TCR beta chain. As yet, its antigen is unknown. This entry belongs to a study of CD8 T cells in ankylosing spondylitis. 5'-RACE, quantitative and with molecular barcodes, yielded the TCR beta libraries. One entry per CDR3 protein results from TCRdb running MiXCR on the 5' RACE reads. The sample holds approximately 540,000 distinct CDR3 sequences, more than 9.5% seen once. Findings of the study overall: Roughly eight highly homologous variants made up a TCR beta motif that seemed to typify ankylosing spondylitis blood. Past studies reported some motif variants in reactive arthritis synovial fluid and blood. Matched ankylosing spondylitis synovial fluid reportedly showed significant enrichment of disease-linked clones.

The CDR3 has 15 amino acids. Per germline, CDR1 MNHNS and CDR2 SASEGT. V gave up 7 bases and J gave up 9 bases, with 22 bases separating them. The sample was blood, either unsorted or a sorted T cell fraction (not recorded which). The sequence was obtained from a male donor with ankylosing spondylitis. This sequence joins TRBV6-1 and TRBJ2-1, with D possibly matching TRBD2 (7 bases). The CDR3 loop is CASNPEVRGAIEQFF. CDR3 bases: TGTGCCAGCAACCCCGAGGTACGGGGGGCGATTGAGCAGTTCTTC.